This TCR beta chain was profiled in a study of OX40 agonist ivuxolimab in advanced cancers. Regarding the complete study: The costimulatory receptor OX40 (CD134) was targeted by ivuxolimab, a fully human IgG2 agonistic monoclonal antibody. Intravenous ivuxolimab was administered to patients every 2 weeks at six dose levels: 0.01, 0.1, 0.3, 1.5, 3 and 10 mg/kg. Of the approximately 50 dose-escalation patients, hepatocellular carcinoma was present in about 20, melanoma in approximately 15, renal cell carcinoma in 9 and head and neck cancer in 9. In the dose-escalation cohort, more than 75% of patients were male, and the mean age was roughly 60 years, with a range of about 20 to 90. Patients were allowed to have had prior anti-PD-1, anti-PD-L1 or anti-CTLA-4 therapy, and around 37% of the dose-escalation patients had previously received checkpoint inhibitors. Three dose-escalation patients achieved partial responses, one with hepatocellular carcinoma and two with cutaneous melanoma. Peripheral TCRbeta sequencing was intended to test whether TCR sequence diversity was altered and clonal T-cell expansion was caused by ivuxolimab. The paper reports the monotherapy dose-escalation portion (N of about 56 patients) of the phase I ivuxolimab trial.

Patients with a history of autoimmune disease or receiving systemic immunosuppression were excluded from the trial. Peripheral blood for TCR sequencing was drawn from every dose cohort at baseline, at cycle 4 day 1 and at cycle 7 day 1. Samples came from an open-label, multicenter, first-in-human phase I dose-escalation trial of ivuxolimab. Adults with locally advanced or metastatic head and neck squamous cell, hepatocellular, melanoma or renal cell carcinoma were enrolled in the trial. CD4+ and CD8+ T cells were sorted separately from peripheral blood before TCR sequencing. The CDR1 and CDR2 encoded by the germline V gene are SGHNT and YENEEA. Counted from cysteine to phenylalanine, this CDR3 has 13 amino acids. The kept DNA is CDR3 alone, 39 bases in frame from the first base. At the junction V is shortened by 3 bases and J by 2 bases, with 8 bases in between. Comments on this clone: The antigen this receptor binds is unknown. Base qualities are not provided; no much larger clone lies one nucleotide away.

Genomic DNA was extracted from sorted cells for sequencing of the TCRbeta CDR3 region. TCRbeta CDR3 regions were sequenced using the immunoSEQ Assay. Here the immuneACCESS table is served through TCRdb, limited to in-frame sequences with V and J called. Missing clones are a known gap in these copies; in checked studies unresolved V genes cover under half, and the rest lacks a known reason. This sample has fewer than 15,000 clones in its table, and more than 75% of those were observed once. The ten most abundant clones make up about 68% of the sample. Overall results and qualifications from the work: Which antigens the clonally expanded peripheral T cells were specific for was not determined. Low levels of normalized T-cell clonal expansion were also seen in some nonresponding patients. After ivuxolimab, expanded clones were on average more numerous among CD8+ T cells than among CD4+ T cells. At doses of 0.1 to 3.0 mg/kg, clonal expansion of both CD4+ and CD8+ blood T cells was observed from baseline to week 6. In the 0.1-3.0 mg/kg groups, partial responders had among the lowest normalized peripheral clonal expansion, particularly in CD8+ T cells.

This sample comprised CD4+ or CD8+ T cells sorted from blood, obtained in a trial of the OX40 agonist ivuxolimab. The origin of this receptor is an adult with an advanced solid tumor such as melanoma, head and neck, liver or kidney cancer. The chain is encoded by TRBV11-3 joined to TRBJ2-7; no D segment can be confidently identified. The sequence in DNA is TGTGCCAGCAGCTTTACACCGACCTACGAGCAGTACTTC. This gives the protein CASSFTPTYEQYF.